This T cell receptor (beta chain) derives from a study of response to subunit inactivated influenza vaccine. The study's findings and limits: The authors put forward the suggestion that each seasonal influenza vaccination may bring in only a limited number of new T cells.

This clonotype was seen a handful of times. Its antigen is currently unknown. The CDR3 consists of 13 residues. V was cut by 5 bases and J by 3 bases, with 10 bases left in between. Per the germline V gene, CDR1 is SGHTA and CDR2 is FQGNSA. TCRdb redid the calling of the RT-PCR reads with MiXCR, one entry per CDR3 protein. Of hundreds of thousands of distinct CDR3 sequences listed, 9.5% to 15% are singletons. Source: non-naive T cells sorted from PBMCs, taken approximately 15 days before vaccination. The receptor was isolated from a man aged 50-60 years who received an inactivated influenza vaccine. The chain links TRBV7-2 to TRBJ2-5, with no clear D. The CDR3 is CASSLNPEETQYF. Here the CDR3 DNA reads TGTGCCAGCAGCCTAAACCCTGAAGAGACCCAGTACTTC.